The source of this T cell receptor (beta chain) is a study of T cell responses to AZD1222 COVID-19 vaccine. Generated by immunoSEQ multiplex PCR, the TCRdb table keeps only in-frame clones and is missing some. The sample consists of roughly 140,000 clones, 88% of them appearing once. V shed 4 bases and J shed 0 bases, with 10 bases lying between them. Germline CDR1 is LNHDA and CDR2 is SQIVND (reference sequence). The CDR3 loop spans 15 amino acids. The TCR sequence derives from an adult in good health. The chain has TRBV19 and TRBJ2-1, with D maybe TRBD1 (6 bases). Sample: peripheral blood, taken on day 0 of AZD1222 vaccination. DNA of the CDR3: TGTGCCAGTAGTACGACAGGAATCTCCTACAATGAGCAGTTCTTC. This sequence encodes CASSTTGISYNEQFF.